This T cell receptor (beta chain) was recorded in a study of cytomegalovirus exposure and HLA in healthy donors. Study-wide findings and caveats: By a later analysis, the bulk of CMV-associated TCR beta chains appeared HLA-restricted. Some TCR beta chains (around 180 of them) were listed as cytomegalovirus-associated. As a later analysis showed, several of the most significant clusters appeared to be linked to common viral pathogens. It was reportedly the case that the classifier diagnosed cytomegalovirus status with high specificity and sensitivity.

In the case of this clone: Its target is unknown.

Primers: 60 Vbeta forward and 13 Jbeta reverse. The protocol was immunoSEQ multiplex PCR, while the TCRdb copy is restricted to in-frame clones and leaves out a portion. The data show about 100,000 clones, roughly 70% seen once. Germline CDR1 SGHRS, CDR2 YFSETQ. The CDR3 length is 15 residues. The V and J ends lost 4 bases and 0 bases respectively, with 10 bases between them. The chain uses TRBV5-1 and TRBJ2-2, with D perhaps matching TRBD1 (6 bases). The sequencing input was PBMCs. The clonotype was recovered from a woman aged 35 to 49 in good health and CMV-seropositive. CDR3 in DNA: TGCGCCAGCAGCGTGGACAGTCCGAACACCGGGGAGCTGTTTTTT. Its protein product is CASSVDSPNTGELFF. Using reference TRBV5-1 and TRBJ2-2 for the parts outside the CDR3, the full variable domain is KAGVTQTPRYLIKTRGQQVTLSCSPISGHRSVSWYQQTPGQGLQFLFEYFSETQRNKGNFPGRFSGRQFSNSRSEMNVSTLELGDSALYLCASSVDSPNTGELFFGEGSRLTVL.